This T cell receptor beta chain was profiled in a study of CD8+ T cells in alopecia areata. The V and J ends lost 0 bases and 4 bases, in that order; junction bases with no gene match: 1. This CDR3 spans 14 amino acids. The V gene's germline CDR1 is MNHNS and CDR2 SASEGT. T lymphocytes (CD4+ and CD8+) were sorted from PBMCs. Extracted from the samples, RNA was reverse transcribed into cDNA to serve as the sequencing template. Measured with immunoSEQ multiplex PCR; TCRdb has only the in-frame clones, and not every one. The data show 120,000 to 150,000 clones, less than 65% seen once. This clone was counted many times. Its matching antigen is unknown. Study-level findings and limits: TCRs were shared less clearly across patients than in mice, possibly for HLA-related reasons. There were also resident alphabeta T cells of normal skin sequenced in scalp samples.

The genes are TRBV6-1 and TRBJ2-3, with 7 bases identical to TRBD1. The receptor was derived from a human donor in good health. The sequenced material came from CD8+ T cells sorted from blood. CDR3 sequence (DNA): TGTGCCAGCAGTGAAGCAGGGGGCGCAGATACGCAGTATTTT. Protein product: CASSEAGGADTQYF.